The 22 T cell receptor beta chains below come from one sample, sequenced in a study of OX40 agonist ivuxolimab in advanced cancers. Assay used: immunoSEQ multiplex PCR; TCRdb lists only in-frame clones, some missing. The sample includes 60,000 to 75,000 clones, 87% seen only once; the top ten take about 1.3%. Specimen: CD4+ or CD8+ T cells sorted from blood, collected in a trial of the OX40 agonist ivuxolimab. These receptors all stem from an adult with an advanced solid tumor such as melanoma, head and neck, liver or kidney cancer.

The chain joins TRBV6-1 to TRBJ1-6, with 9 bases lining up with TRBD1. Per germline, CDR1 MNHNS and CDR2 SASEGT. This CDR3 has 15 residues. V lost 5 bases, J lost 8 bases, and 7 bases stayed unmatched. Here the CDR3 reads CASSHTQGADSPLHF. In DNA, the CDR3 is TGTGCCAGCAGTCACACACAGGGGGCGGATTCACCCCTCCACTTT.

This clone was detected once. The J gene is TRBJ1-5, the V gene TRBV6-1; TRBD1 matches 8 bases. This CDR3 has 13 residues. Germline V gives CDR1 MNHNS, CDR2 SASEGT. The V and J ends lost 5 bases and 7 bases, in that order; junction bases with no gene match: 4. The CDR3 DNA reads TGTGCCAGCAGTTTGGACAGGGACCAGCCCCAGCATTTT. Its protein is CASSLDRDQPQHF.

The chain links TRBV7-2 to TRBJ1-3, with 8 bases fitting TRBD1. The CDR3 consists of 18 residues. With V trimmed by 5 bases and J by 0 bases, 12 bases remained unmatched. Germline V gives CDR1 SGHTA, CDR2 FQGNSA. CDR3 sequence: CASSTYGQGDLSGNTIYF. The CDR3 bases are TGTGCCAGCAGCACCTACGGACAGGGCGACCTCTCTGGAAACACCATATATTTT. Filled out from reference TRBV7-2 and TRBJ1-3, the complete variable domain reads GAGVSQSPSNKVTEKGKDVELRCDPISGHTALYWYRQSLGQGLEFLIYFQGNSAPDKSGLPSDRFSAERTGGSVSTLTIQRTQQEDSAVYLCASSTYGQGDLSGNTIYFGEGSWLTVV.

Only one count was recorded for this clone. Within the sample, other DNA sequences also encode this same CDR3. The chain uses TRBV11-2 and TRBJ2-5; the D gene is possibly TRBD2 (6 bases). The germline V gene has CDR1 SGHAT and CDR2 FQNNGV. This CDR3 region has 15 residues. The V gene lost 0 bases and the J gene lost 5 bases, with 13 bases spanning the gap. The CDR3 loop reads CASSLDWRGGETQYF. The CDR3 DNA reads as TGTGCCAGCAGCTTAGATTGGAGGGGTGGGGAGACCCAGTACTTC.

This chain links TRBV19 with TRBJ2-1; a possible D gene is TRBD1 (5 bases). The germline CDR1 and CDR2 sequences are LNHDA and SQIVND (reference sequence). V was shortened by 4 bases and J by 0 bases, with 13 bases between the two germline ends. The CDR3 is 16 residues long. CDR3 loop: CASSNAHRSSYNEQFF. In DNA, the CDR3 is TGTGCCAGTAGTAATGCGCACAGGAGCTCCTACAATGAGCAGTTCTTC. The full variable domain, completed using reference TRBV19 and TRBJ2-1, is DGGITQSPKYLFRKEGQNVTLSCEQNLNHDAMYWYRQDPGQGLRLIYYSQIVNDFQKGDIAEGYSVSREKKESFPLTVTSAQKNPTAFYLCASSNAHRSSYNEQFFGPGTRLTVL.

This rearrangement joins TRBV5-1 to TRBJ1-5, with TRBD1 identical over 7 bases. The germline V gene encodes CDR1 SGHRS and CDR2 YFSETQ. V dropped 0 bases and J dropped 6; count of bases not matched to a gene: 3. The CDR3 has 14 amino acids. CDR3 protein: CASSLGDRAQPQHF. CDR3 nucleotides: TGCGCCAGCAGCTTGGGTGACAGGGCTCAGCCCCAGCATTTT.

This chain uses TRBV28 with TRBJ2-1; 10 bases line up with TRBD2. This CDR3 is built from 16 residues. Germline V gene lookup returns CDR1 MDHEN and CDR2 SYDVKM. With V trimmed by 6 bases and J by 3 bases, 8 bases remained unmatched. CDR3 nucleotides: TGTGCCAGCAGCATCGCCGGGACTAGCGACTACAATGAGCAGTTCTTC. Encoded protein: CASSIAGTSDYNEQFF.

This sequence joins TRBV30 and TRBJ1-2, with D unresolved. CDR1 GTSNPN and CDR2 SVGIG come from the germline V gene (reference sequence). Trimming removed 0 bases at V and 7 bases at J, with 12 bases between. This CDR3 is built from 13 residues. DNA of the CDR3: TGTGCCTGGAGTGTCCCCTATACGATTGGCTACACCTTC. Encoded protein: CAWSVPYTIGYTF.

The V and J genes are TRBV10-2 and TRBJ2-5; possibly TRBD2 for D (6 bases). The CDR3 consists of 14 residues. V was pared by 6 bases and J by 4 bases, with 15 bases between. In germline, CDR1 is WSHSY, CDR2 SAAADI. In DNA, the CDR3 is TGCGCCAGCAGAGCCAATCTAGCGACAGAGACCCAGTACTTC. Residues: CASRANLATETQYF.

This clone was recorded once. V gene TRBV6-5 combines with J gene TRBJ2-1; D is possibly TRBD1 or TRBD2 (5 bases each). The germline CDR1 and CDR2 sequences are MNHEY and SVGAGI. The germline V and J ends were trimmed by 7 bases and 8 bases, with 12 bases remaining between them. The CDR3 covers 12 residues. The CDR3 DNA reads TGTGCCAGCACCAACTGGGGGTATGAGCAGTTCTTC. This encodes CASTNWGYEQFF.

This chain joins TRBV25-1 and TRBJ2-3; 12 bases are shared with TRBD1. Germline V lookup: CDR1 MGHDK, CDR2 SYGVNS. The junction had 7 bases not matched to a gene; V was cut back by 4 bases and J by 2 bases. This CDR3 region has 17 residues. The CDR3 is CASSVRRGQGATDTQYF. CDR3 bases: TGTGCCAGCAGTGTTAGGCGGGGACAGGGGGCCACAGATACGCAGTATTTT. The full variable domain, rest sourced from reference TRBV25-1 and TRBJ2-3, is EADIYQTPRYLVIGTGKKITLECSQTMGHDKMYWYQQDPGMELHLIHYSYGVNSTEKGDLSSESTVSRIRTEHFPLTLESARPSHTSQYLCASSVRRGQGATDTQYFGPGTRLTVL.

V and J are TRBV10-3 and TRBJ2-1, with TRBD2 matching over 7 bases. Germline V gene lookup returns CDR1 ENHRY and CDR2 SYGVKD. V trimming: 3 bases; J trimming: 9 bases; junction bases outside the gene matches: 5. This CDR3 is 13 amino acids long. The CDR3 coding sequence is TGTGCCATCAGTGATGTCACTAGCGTTGAGCAGTTCTTC. Translating gives CAISDVTSVEQFF.

The J gene is TRBJ1-2, the V gene TRBV6-5; D is ambiguous. This CDR3 has 13 residues. Germline lookup yields CDR1 MNHEY and CDR2 SVGAGI. Trimming cost V 2 bases and J 2 bases, with 6 bases left between them. DNA of the CDR3: TGTGCCAGCAGTTACCACTCGAACTATGGCTACACCTTC. Its protein product is CASSYHSNYGYTF.

The chain's CDR3 is CATSRVPANEAFF. CDR3 DNA sequence: TGTGCCACCAGCAGAGTGCCAGCGAATGAAGCTTTCTTT. The chain employs TRBV15 and TRBJ1-1; D is uncertain. CDR1 is LNHNV, CDR2 YYDKDF, per germline (reference sequence). CDR3 length: 13 residues. V was trimmed by 1 base and J by 7 bases, leaving 10 bases between them.

As to this clone: A junction boundary mismatches the germline segment, possibly from a read error. The V and J genes are TRBV5-4 and TRBJ2-7, with 10 bases lining up with TRBD1. The CDR3 length is 15 residues. Germline V lookup: CDR1 SGHNT, CDR2 YYREEE (reference sequence). The chain's CDR3 is CASSLRQGAPYEQYF. For the CDR3, the DNA is TGCGCCAGCAGCCTACGACAGGGGGCCCCCTACGAGCAGTACTTC.

This clone has a handful of counts. The chain is built from TRBV29-1 and TRBJ1-5; D is unresolved. V was cut by 6 bases and J by 0 bases, with 9 bases left in between. This CDR3 contains 13 residues. CDR1 SQVTM and CDR2 ANQGSEA come from the germline V gene. CDR3 in amino acids: CSVKTDSNQPQHF. The CDR3 DNA sequence: TGCAGCGTCAAGACGGATAGCAATCAGCCCCAGCATTTT.

DNA for the CDR3: TGTGCCAGCAGCTTGCGTACAACCCAAGAGACCCAGTACTTC. This sequence encodes CASSLRTTQETQYF. V is TRBV5-4 and J is TRBJ2-5; D call uncertain. Trimming took 1 base from V and 1 from J, leaving 8 bases between them. This CDR3 has 14 residues. Germline values: CDR1 SGHNT, CDR2 YYREEE (reference sequence).

The V call is TRBV11-3, the J call TRBJ2-3; no firm D call. The CDR3 has 12 amino acids. V was clipped by 5 bases and J by 2 bases, with 5 bases between them. CDR1 is SGHNT and CDR2 is YENEEA in the germline V gene. In DNA form, the CDR3 reads TGTGCCAGCAGCCGTCTCACAGATACGCAGTATTTT. Translation gives CASSRLTDTQYF. The entire variable domain, with the rest obtained from reference TRBV11-3 and TRBJ2-3, is as follows: EAGVVQSPRYKIIEKKQPVAFWCNPISGHNTLYWYLQNLGQGPELLIRYENEEAVDDSQLPKDRFSAERLKGVDSTLKIQPAELGDSAVYLCASSRLTDTQYFGPGTRLTVL.

The chain links TRBV7-2 to TRBJ2-5; no reliable D call. Matching the DNA end better, TRBJ2-7 makes the J call doubtful. This CDR3 has 13 amino acids. CDR1 SGHTA and CDR2 FQGNSA come from the germline V gene. This CDR3 reads CASSPRFSREQYF. CDR3 bases: TGTGCCAGCAGCCCCCGGTTTAGCCGCGAGCAGTACTTC.

This clone was seen more than once but under ten times. The gene calls are TRBV5-5 and TRBJ1-4; tentative D call: TRBD1 (5 bases). Deletions cut 0 bases from V and 6 bases from J, with 9 bases between. The CDR3 is 14 residues long. The germline CDR1 and CDR2 sequences are SGHKS and YYEKEE (reference sequence). DNA of the CDR3: TGTGCCAGCAGCTTGGTTCAGGGAGATGAAAAACTGTTTTTT. This translates into CASSLVQGDEKLFF.

This clone was detected a few times. The chain is built from TRBV5-5 and TRBJ2-1, with D perhaps TRBD1 or TRBD2 (5 bases each). The germline V gene has CDR1 SGHKS and CDR2 YYEKEE (reference sequence). This CDR3 is built from 16 residues. The V gene lost 4 bases and the J gene lost 1 base, with 15 bases spanning the gap. CDR3 protein: CASSVGTGNSYNEQFF. In DNA form, the CDR3 reads TGTGCCAGCAGCGTGGGGACGGGTAATTCCTACAATGAGCAGTTCTTC. Complete variable domain (other parts from reference TRBV5-5 and TRBJ2-1): DAGVTQSPTHLIKTRGQQVTLRCSPISGHKSVSWYQQVLGQGPQFIFQYYEKEERGRGNFPDRFSARQFPNYSSELNVNALLLGDSALYLCASSVGTGNSYNEQFFGPGTRLTVL.

V usage is TRBV30 and J usage is TRBJ2-1; 10 bases are a match to TRBD2. J gave up 10 bases and V 1 base, and 7 bases lay outside the gene matches. The CDR3 has 14 residues. The germline V gene has CDR1 GTSNPN and CDR2 SVGIG (reference sequence). Here the CDR3 reads CAWSGPGLAPEQFF. CDR3 nucleotide sequence: TGTGCCTGGAGTGGACCGGGACTAGCGCCAGAGCAGTTCTTC.